Shown below are 17 T cell receptor beta chains from a single sample sequenced in a study of T cell responses to AZD1222 COVID-19 vaccine. Some clones are missing from TCRdb's copy, which holds only in-frame ones; the method was immunoSEQ multiplex PCR. This sample has 80,000 or so clones, with about 90% found just once. This specimen was peripheral blood, taken on day 0 of AZD1222 vaccination. All receptors derive from an adult in good health.

In this sample, this clone turned up once. The rearrangement uses TRBV5-5 and TRBJ2-3; no definite D call. With 2 bases removed from V and 8 bases from J, the gap between germline ends came to 18 bases. Germline V gene sequence: CDR1 SGHKS, CDR2 YYEKEE (reference sequence). CDR3 length: 15 amino acids. This CDR3 reads CASSFRRPGSGTQYF. CDR3 nucleotide sequence: TGTGCCAGCAGCTTTCGTCGCCCTGGTTCGGGTACGCAGTATTTT.

V is TRBV4-1 and J is TRBJ2-1, with D unresolved. The V gene lost 1 base and the J gene lost 1 base, with 17 bases spanning the gap. This CDR3 region has 18 residues. In germline, CDR1 is MGHRA, CDR2 YSYEKL. The DNA of the CDR3 is TGCGCCAGCAGCCAAGTAGACATGGGGTTCCTATCCTACAATGAGCAGTTCTTC. It translates to CASSQVDMGFLSYNEQFF.

The CDR3, as DNA: TGTGCCACGGAGGGGACAGGGTTTCGTTCCTACAATGAGCAGTTCTTC. Protein product: CATEGTGFRSYNEQFF. This chain joins TRBV19 and TRBJ2-1; 9 positions agree with TRBD1. The ends lost 10 bases at V and 1 base at J; junction bases unmatched: 11. The CDR3 consists of 16 residues. Germline V gene lookup returns CDR1 LNHDA and CDR2 SQIVND (reference sequence).

This rearrangement joins TRBV19 to TRBJ2-1; no firm D call. The V gene's germline CDR1 is LNHDA and CDR2 SQIVND (reference sequence). Trimming pared 3 bases from V and 4 bases from J, leaving 16 bases between. This CDR3 is 16 amino acids long. The CDR3 region is CASSIRPATPYNEQFF. The CDR3 DNA is TGTGCCAGTAGTATTAGGCCGGCAACCCCTTACAATGAGCAGTTCTTC.

The V call is TRBV18, the J call TRBJ2-1; 11 bases map to TRBD2. The CDR3 runs 15 residues. J was trimmed by 7 bases and V by 4 bases; bases with no gene match: 6. Germline V gene sequence: CDR1 KGHSH, CDR2 LQKENI. The CDR3 is CASSQTSGRYNEQFF. CDR3 sequence (DNA): TGTGCCAGCTCACAAACTAGCGGGAGATATAATGAGCAGTTCTTC.

The V and J genes are TRBV11-3 and TRBJ1-2; D remains ambiguous. The V gene lost 1 base and the J gene lost 8 bases, with 8 bases spanning the gap. Germline CDR1 and CDR2: SGHNT and YENEEA. The CDR3 consists of 12 residues. The CDR3 nucleotides are TGTGCCAGCAGCTTAGGCTCGGAGGGCTACACCTTC. This encodes CASSLGSEGYTF.

V is TRBV6-5 and J is TRBJ1-3; a possible D gene is TRBD1 (5 bases). The CDR3 has 16 residues. Deletions cut 0 bases from V and 5 bases from J, with 14 bases between. Per germline, CDR1 MNHEY and CDR2 SVGAGI. The CDR3 bases are TGTGCCAGCAGTTACTCGCATTGGACAACCAGAAACACCATATATTTT. Amino acids: CASSYSHWTTRNTIYF.

This clone was detected only once. The chain uses TRBV6-1 and TRBJ2-7; TRBD2 might be the D (6 bases). This CDR3 contains 15 residues. CDR1 and CDR2 (germline): MNHNS, SASEGT. V lost 3 bases to trimming and J lost 4 bases, with 16 bases between them. CDR3 in amino acids: CASSDRQPGGYEQYF. DNA of the CDR3: TGTGCCAGCAGTGACCGACAGCCTGGGGGGTACGAGCAGTACTTC.

In nucleotides, the CDR3 is TGTGCCAGCAGTTCGGGCCCCGAGACGAATTCACCCCTCCACTTT. Translation: CASSSGPETNSPLHF. V usage is TRBV2 and J usage is TRBJ1-6; D remains ambiguous. V shed 5 bases and J shed 7 bases, with 15 bases lying between them. Germline-derived CDR1 and CDR2 are SNHLY and FYNNEI. The CDR3 extends over 15 amino acids.

In DNA form, the CDR3 reads TGTGCCAGCAGCCAAGATTTGGGCGAAAAACTGTTTTTT. This encodes CASSQDLGEKLFF. This chain uses TRBV3-1 (or the pseudogene TRBV3-2) with TRBJ1-4; D uncertain. V was shortened by 0 bases and J by 8 bases, with 7 bases between the two germline ends. The germline gives CDR1 LGHDT, CDR2 YNNKEL (reference sequence). This CDR3 spans 13 amino acids.

The gene calls are TRBV7-9 and TRBJ2-3, with D unresolved. V lost 1 base and J lost 2, with 16 bases in between. Germline CDR1 is SEHNR and CDR2 is FQNEAQ (reference sequence). The CDR3 covers 17 residues. DNA for the CDR3: TGTGCCAGCAGCTTAGGGCAGAGGTTATTTTTCACAGATACGCAGTATTTT. Its protein is CASSLGQRLFFTDTQYF.

The chain carries TRBV9 and TRBJ2-1; 9 bases match TRBD2. This CDR3 has 16 amino acids. Germline CDR1 and CDR2: SGDLS and YYNGEE. V lost 4 bases, J lost 3 bases, and 8 bases stayed unmatched. The CDR3 protein is CASSREAGGFYNEQFF. The CDR3 nucleotides are TGTGCCAGCAGCCGGGAGGCGGGAGGGTTCTACAATGAGCAGTTCTTC. The full variable domain, rest sourced from reference TRBV9 and TRBJ2-1, is DSGVTQTPKHLITATGQRVTLRCSPRSGDLSVYWYQQSLDQGLQFLIQYYNGEERAKGNILERFSAQQFPDLHSELNLSSLELGDSALYFCASSREAGGFYNEQFFGPGTRLTVL.

The rearrangement uses TRBV12-3 or TRBV12-4 and TRBJ2-1, with 9 nucleotides matching TRBD2. Trimming removed 6 bases from V and 10 bases from J; junction bases left unmatched: 4. The length of the CDR3 is 12 residues. The CDR3 sequence is CASRRLAVEQFF. CDR3 DNA: TGTGCCAGCAGACGACTAGCGGTAGAGCAGTTCTTC.

The chain is built from TRBV6-2 or TRBV6-3 and TRBJ1-1; no clear D. Germline V lookup: CDR1 MNHEY, CDR2 SVGEGT. The CDR3 is 14 amino acids. The V end was cut by 2 bases, the J end by 1 base, with 8 bases between. CDR3 protein: CASSYTVGNTEAFF. In DNA form, the CDR3 reads TGTGCCAGCAGTTACACGGTGGGGAACACTGAAGCTTTCTTT.

This rearrangement joins TRBV5-5 to TRBJ2-2, with 13 bases fitting TRBD2. The CDR3 totals 18 residues. After removal of 2 bases from V and 0 bases from J, the junction contained 4 bases not matched to a gene. Looked up from germline, CDR1 is SGHKS and CDR2 is YYEKEE (reference sequence). In nucleotides, the CDR3 is TGTGCCAGCAGCTTAAAAGGGACTAGCGGGGCGAACACCGGGGAGCTGTTTTTT. It encodes CASSLKGTSGANTGELFF.

The rearrangement joins TRBV6-5 to TRBJ1-1; D possibly corresponds to TRBD1 (5 bases). V dropped 6 bases and J dropped 3 bases, with 14 bases sitting between them. Germline CDR1 is MNHEY and CDR2 is SVGAGI. CDR3 length equals 14 residues. For the CDR3, the DNA is TGTGCCAGCAGCTTAAGAGCAGGGTACACTGAAGCTTTCTTT. Its translation: CASSLRAGYTEAFF.

Notes on this clone: Other DNA sequences in the same sample also yield this CDR3. The chain links TRBV3-1 (or the pseudogene TRBV3-2) to TRBJ2-5; possible D gene TRBD1, 5 bases. CDR3 size: 15 residues. V lost 0 bases and J lost 5, with 13 bases in between. CDR1 LGHDT and CDR2 YNNKEL come from the germline V gene (reference sequence). The CDR3 loop is CASSQDMGPVETQYF. The CDR3 DNA is TGTGCCAGCAGCCAAGATATGGGGCCCGTTGAGACCCAGTACTTC.